This is a list of T cell receptor beta chains from one sample in a study of tumour-infiltrating T cells in Burkitt lymphoma. Libraries were prepared by immunoSEQ multiplex PCR; TCRdb keeps only in-frame clonotypes and omits some of them. The sample yields 2,000 to 3,000 clones, over 75% seen once. The material sequenced was tumor tissue. These receptor sequences come from a human donor with diffuse large B-cell lymphoma. The CDR3 runs from the conserved cysteine through the conserved F or W. Fields, in order: V gene, J gene, CDR3 protein.

V gene: TRBV4-1; J gene: TRBJ2-7; CDR3 protein: CTSSLEGGTGDSYEQYF
V gene: TRBV6-5; J gene: TRBJ1-1; CDR3 protein: CASSKGGQVNVEAFF
V gene: TRBV25-1; J gene: TRBJ2-5; CDR3 protein: CASIGAHWGETQYF
V gene: TRBV28; J gene: TRBJ1-5; CDR3 protein: CASSYLGEQPQHF
V gene: TRBV19; J gene: TRBJ1-2; CDR3 protein: CASWGGPGYTF
V gene: TRBV19; J gene: TRBJ1-1; CDR3 protein: CASSPGRANTEAFF
V gene: TRBV29-1; J gene: TRBJ2-6; CDR3 protein: CSVETGAGANVLTF
V gene: TRBV9; J gene: TRBJ1-5; CDR3 protein: CASSPLGMDNQPQHF
V gene: TRBV28; J gene: TRBJ2-5; CDR3 protein: CASSPGQEETQYF
V gene: TRBV6-6; J gene: TRBJ2-7; CDR3 protein: CATKRGGYEQYF
V gene: TRBV10-2; J gene: TRBJ2-2; CDR3 protein: CASSADRGGRVGELFF
V gene: TRBV27; J gene: TRBJ2-1; CDR3 protein: CASSFNYNEQFF
V gene: TRBV6-6; J gene: TRBJ1-4; CDR3 protein: CAGSGRSFEKLFF
V gene: TRBV14; J gene: TRBJ2-5; CDR3 protein: CASSRGQPQETQYF
V gene: TRBV27; J gene: TRBJ2-3; CDR3 protein: CASSTDRKGTTQYF
V gene: TRBV5-4; J gene: TRBJ2-1; CDR3 protein: CASSWGDHLSYNEQFF
V gene: TRBV2; J gene: TRBJ2-7; CDR3 protein: CASSEPGAPIEQYF
V gene: TRBV7-2; J gene: TRBJ1-2; CDR3 protein: CASSTNNYGYTF
V gene: TRBV6-5; J gene: TRBJ2-3; CDR3 protein: CASSYSGSTDTQYF
V gene: TRBV7-9; J gene: TRBJ2-3; CDR3 protein: CASSPGLSSTDTQYF
V gene: TRBV6-6; J gene: TRBJ1-1; CDR3 protein: CASSWGGGNTEAFF
V gene: TRBV25-1; J gene: TRBJ2-1; CDR3 protein: CASSRSRDYYFNEQFF
V gene: TRBV28; J gene: TRBJ2-3; CDR3 protein: CASSFPAGPNTDTQYF
V gene: TRBV6-5; J gene: TRBJ2-5; CDR3 protein: CASSRSGRAWGTQYF